This is a list of T cell receptor beta chains from one sample in a study of blood T cell repertoires in COVID-19. Clones were sequenced by immunoSEQ multiplex PCR, and TCRdb holds only the in-frame ones, with some missing. The sample has some 300,000 clones; around 89% are singletons. The material sequenced was peripheral blood. The receptor source for this set is a woman between 50 and 59 years old with COVID-19, enrolled during active disease. The CDR3 runs from the conserved cysteine through the conserved F or W. A D gene is named only where the DNA matches it firmly. A row's size may be missing; if present it is once, few, many or a size class.

CDR3nt: TGTGCCAGCCAAACTACCGGGACACTCAATCAGCCCCAGCATTTT
CDR3aa: CASQTTGTLNQPQHF
j_gene: TRBJ1-5
v_gene: TRBV19
d_gene: .
abundance: few

CDR3nt: TGTGCAAGTCGCTTAGCGCGGTATCAGGGGCGGAATCAGCCCCAGCATTTT
CDR3aa: CASRLARYQGRNQPQHF
j_gene: TRBJ1-5
v_gene: TRBV12-2
d_gene: .
abundance: .

CDR3nt: TGCGCCAGCAGTCAATCTGACAGGCATGATGAGCAGTTCTTC
CDR3aa: CASSQSDRHDEQFF
j_gene: TRBJ2-1
v_gene: TRBV23-1
d_gene: .
abundance: once

CDR3nt: TGTGCCAGCAGTTTAAGACTAGCGAACACCGGGGAGCTGTTTTTT
CDR3aa: CASSLRLANTGELFF
j_gene: TRBJ2-2
v_gene: TRBV27
d_gene: .
abundance: .

CDR3nt: TGTGCCAGCAGCTTACGCGAGAACATTCAGTACTTC
CDR3aa: CASSLRENIQYF
j_gene: TRBJ2-4
v_gene: TRBV11-3
d_gene: .
abundance: once

CDR3nt: TGTGCCAGCAGCGTAGGGGAGAGCGAGCAGTACTTC
CDR3aa: CASSVGESEQYF
j_gene: TRBJ2-7
v_gene: TRBV9
d_gene: .
abundance: few

CDR3nt: TGTGCCAGCAGCTTTATCCTTCGACAGCCCAGATATAGCAATCAGCCCCAGCATTTT
CDR3aa: CASSFILRQPRYSNQPQHF
j_gene: TRBJ1-5
v_gene: TRBV11-2
d_gene: .
abundance: few

CDR3nt: TGCGCCAGCAGCTTACAGGGCACCTCTGGAAACACCATATATTTT
CDR3aa: CASSLQGTSGNTIYF
j_gene: TRBJ1-3
v_gene: TRBV5-1
d_gene: .
abundance: .

CDR3nt: TGTGCCACCGGGGGGCGGGACAACACAGATACGCAGTATTTT
CDR3aa: CATGGRDNTDTQYF
j_gene: TRBJ2-3
v_gene: TRBV10-3
d_gene: .
abundance: .

CDR3nt: TGTGCCAGCAGTGAGCGGGGGAATCAGCCCCAGCATTTT
CDR3aa: CASSERGNQPQHF
j_gene: TRBJ1-5
v_gene: TRBV6-1
d_gene: .
abundance: .

CDR3nt: TGTGCCAGCAGCCACCGGGACAGGAGATCCTACTATGGCTACACCTTC
CDR3aa: CASSHRDRRSYYGYTF
j_gene: TRBJ1-2
v_gene: TRBV11-3
d_gene: TRBD1
abundance: .

CDR3nt: TGTGCCGTACTGACTGCGGCCTACGAGCAGTACTTC
CDR3aa: CAVLTAAYEQYF
j_gene: TRBJ2-7
v_gene: TRBV10-3
d_gene: .
abundance: .

CDR3nt: TGTGCCAGCAGCCCCCAAGACAGTTATGGCTACACCTTC
CDR3aa: CASSPQDSYGYTF
j_gene: TRBJ1-2
v_gene: TRBV28
d_gene: .
abundance: .

CDR3nt: TGTGCCAGCAGCTTACTCGGACTAGCCGGTCGCAATGAGCAGTTCTTC
CDR3aa: CASSLLGLAGRNEQFF
j_gene: TRBJ2-1
v_gene: TRBV7-9
d_gene: TRBD2
abundance: .

CDR3nt: TGTGCTAGTGGTTTCCCCCCTCCGGGGAGCAATCAGCCCCAGCATTTT
CDR3aa: CASGFPPPGSNQPQHF
j_gene: TRBJ1-5
v_gene: TRBV12-5
d_gene: .
abundance: .